One and the same sample provided the 18 T cell receptor beta chains below, sequenced in a study of graft-versus-host responses after intestinal transplantation. Their antigens remain unidentified. Assay: immunoSEQ multiplex PCR; the TCRdb copy retains only in-frame clones and omits some. The sample shows roughly 110,000 clones, roughly 87% of them seen only once. The sequences come from unstimulated CD4+ T cells sorted from spleen or lymph node cells, collected before transplant. These TCRs come from a human donor who was the organ donor for an intestinal transplant.

The chain carries TRBV9 and TRBJ1-2, with D uncertain. Germline assignment: CDR1 SGDLS and CDR2 YYNGEE. The CDR3 length is 12 residues. V shed 3 bases and J shed 6 bases, with 9 bases lying between them. The CDR3 spells CASSGTGHGYTF. The CDR3 DNA reads TGTGCCAGCAGCGGTACGGGTCATGGCTACACCTTC.

V is TRBV30 and J is TRBJ2-5, with 8 bases lining up with TRBD1. The CDR3 has 13 residues. Trimming took 5 bases from V and 2 from J; bases not matched to a gene: 4. Germline V gene lookup returns CDR1 GTSNPN and CDR2 SVGIG (reference sequence). DNA of the CDR3: TGTGCCTGGGGAAACAGGGGGCAAGAGACCCAGTACTTC. It specifies CAWGNRGQETQYF.

In DNA, the CDR3 is TGTGCCAGCAGCGTATCGGCAGGGGTCTTGAACACCGGGGAGCTGTTTTTT. Translation: CASSVSAGVLNTGELFF. This chain links TRBV5-5 with TRBJ2-2; tentatively, D is TRBD1 (6 bases). The CDR3 is 17 residues long. Trimming shortened V by 4 bases and J by 1 base, and 17 bases separated the two germline ends. CDR1 and CDR2 (germline): SGHKS, YYEKEE (reference sequence).

Turning to this clone: The same CDR3 arises from other DNA sequences in this sample as well. V is TRBV10-3 and J is TRBJ1-5, with 10 bases fitting TRBD1. The V gene's germline CDR1 is ENHRY and CDR2 SYGVKD. Trimming took 4 bases from V and 4 from J; bases not matched to a gene: 1. The CDR3 has 14 amino acids. CDR3 sequence (DNA): TGTGCCATCAGTGGGACAGGGGGGAATCAGCCCCAGCATTTT. This codes for CAISGTGGNQPQHF.

The chain has TRBV10-2 and TRBJ2-1; the match to TRBD2 covers 11 bases. Germline trimming cut 3 bases from V and 7 bases from J; bases unmatched to any gene: 5. Germline V lookup: CDR1 WSHSY, CDR2 SAAADI. The CDR3 totals 15 residues. The DNA of the CDR3 is TGCGCCAGCAGTGAACTAGCGGGAGAAGGGAATGAGCAGTTCTTC. Its translation: CASSELAGEGNEQFF.

The J gene is TRBJ2-7, the V gene TRBV18; tentative D call: TRBD2 (6 bases). CDR3 length: 15 amino acids. The V end lost 1 base, the J end lost 6 bases, and 16 bases lay between the germline ends. In germline, CDR1 is KGHSH, CDR2 LQKENI. The CDR3 spells CASSPRKGLKFEQYF. The CDR3 region has the DNA TGTGCCAGCTCACCACGGAAGGGACTTAAATTCGAGCAGTACTTC.

This clone was picked up a small number of times. The J gene is TRBJ1-4, the V gene TRBV6-5; maybe TRBD1 (5 bases). This CDR3 contains 15 residues. Trimming took 0 bases from V and 7 from J, leaving 12 bases between them. Germline V gene sequence: CDR1 MNHEY, CDR2 SVGAGI. CDR3 loop: CASSYSRDLREKLFF. In DNA form, the CDR3 reads TGTGCCAGCAGTTACTCCAGGGATTTGCGTGAAAAACTGTTTTTT.

V gene TRBV15 combines with J gene TRBJ2-1; TRBD2 agrees at 10 bases. Trimming took 1 base from V and 6 from J; bases not matched to a gene: 9. Germline loops: CDR1 LNHNV, CDR2 YYDKDF (reference sequence). This CDR3 has 17 residues. CDR3 region: CATSRGLAGGRFNEQFF. The CDR3 DNA follows: TGTGCCACCAGCAGAGGATTAGCGGGGGGCCGTTTCAATGAGCAGTTCTTC.

This clone was detected only a few times. The rearrangement uses TRBV6-1 and TRBJ1-1; 7 positions match TRBD1. There are 15 residues in the CDR3. Trimming removed 6 bases from V and 0 bases from J; junction bases left unmatched: 7. Per germline, CDR1 MNHNS and CDR2 SASEGT. DNA of the CDR3: TGTGCCAGCAGGGATTCGGGACAGTTGAACACTGAAGCTTTCTTT. Its protein product is CASRDSGQLNTEAFF.

The chain joins TRBV6-5 to TRBJ1-4; 7 nucleotides agree with TRBD1. This CDR3 spans 15 amino acids. V lost 4 bases to trimming and J lost 2 bases; unmatched junction nucleotides: 4. In germline, CDR1 is MNHEY, CDR2 SVGAGI. CDR3 residues: CASSWDSRTNEKLFF. The CDR3, as DNA: TGTGCCAGCAGTTGGGACAGCCGTACTAATGAAAAACTGTTTTTT.

V is TRBV5-1 and J is TRBJ1-1; TRBD1 is a possible D gene (5 bases). CDR3 length: 12 residues. The ends were cut back, 4 bases at V and 11 bases at J, with 15 bases in the middle. CDR1 is SGHRS, CDR2 YFSETQ, per germline. CDR3: CASSPRGDVAFF. The CDR3 DNA is TGCGCCAGCAGCCCTCGAGGGGACGTGGCTTTCTTT.

V is TRBV5-1 and J is TRBJ2-2, with D unresolved. This CDR3 has 17 amino acids. The germline V and J ends were trimmed by 1 base and 6 bases, with 19 bases remaining between them. The germline V gene encodes CDR1 SGHRS and CDR2 YFSETQ. CDR3 in DNA: TGCGCCAGCAGCTTGACCCCCGCGGCCGTGGGCGCCGGGGAGCTGTTTTTT. This translates into CASSLTPAAVGAGELFF.

The V call is TRBV6-1, the J call TRBJ2-4; 12 positions agree with TRBD2. Looked up from germline, CDR1 is MNHNS and CDR2 is SASEGT. J was trimmed by 8 bases and V by 4 bases; bases with no gene match: 9. The length of the CDR3 is 16 residues. The CDR3 loop is CASSGSLLAGGYIQYF. In nucleotides, the CDR3 is TGTGCCAGCAGTGGATCTCTACTAGCGGGGGGATACATTCAGTACTTC.

As for this clone: The same CDR3 arises from other DNA sequences in this sample as well. The rearrangement uses TRBV19 and TRBJ2-7; 8 bases align to TRBD1. CDR3 length equals 14 residues. The V and J ends lost 4 bases and 4 bases, in that order; junction bases with no gene match: 6. The germline V gene has CDR1 LNHDA and CDR2 SQIVND (reference sequence). CDR3 region: CASSTRQGAYEQYF. The CDR3 coding sequence is TGTGCCAGTAGTACCCGGCAGGGGGCTTACGAGCAGTACTTC.

This clone is termed medium-sized. V gene TRBV7-2 combines with J gene TRBJ2-7; 9 nucleotides agree with TRBD2. From germline, CDR1 is SGHTA and CDR2 FQGNSA. J lost 7 bases, V lost 4 bases, and 23 bases had no gene match. This CDR3 region has 19 residues. CDR3 residues: CASSSSPPGAGGPRGEQYF. The CDR3 DNA reads as TGTGCCAGCAGCTCTTCTCCCCCGGGCGCGGGGGGGCCAAGGGGGGAGCAGTACTTC. The whole variable domain, remainder taken from reference TRBV7-2 and TRBJ2-7, is GAGVSQSPSNKVTEKGKDVELRCDPISGHTALYWYRQSLGQGLEFLIYFQGNSAPDKSGLPSDRFSAERTGGSVSTLTIQRTQQEDSAVYLCASSSSPPGAGGPRGEQYFGPGTRLTVT.

The chain is built from TRBV4-1 and TRBJ1-1; 8 positions agree with TRBD1. CDR1 MGHRA and CDR2 YSYEKL come from the germline V gene. Trimming cost V 0 bases and J 0 bases; bases outside gene matches: 3. CDR3 length: 16 residues. The CDR3 region is CASSQDRGRMNTEAFF. The CDR3 nucleotides are TGCGCCAGCAGCCAAGACAGGGGGCGGATGAACACTGAAGCTTTCTTT.

The sample holds one count of this clone. CDR3 sequence: CASSGTRGYIQYF. The CDR3 DNA follows: TGTGCCAGCAGCGGGACTAGGGGATACATTCAGTACTTC. This rearrangement joins TRBV7-2 to TRBJ2-4; 8 bases are shared with TRBD2. The CDR3 extends over 13 amino acids. Germline lookup yields CDR1 SGHTA and CDR2 FQGNSA. Germline trimming cut 5 bases from V and 8 bases from J; bases unmatched to any gene: 5.

J is TRBJ2-7 and V is TRBV18; D remains unclear. Germline V gene lookup returns CDR1 KGHSH and CDR2 LQKENI. CDR3 length: 18 amino acids. With 4 bases removed from V and 1 base from J, the gap between germline ends came to 23 bases. The CDR3 DNA reads TGTGCCAGCTCACGCTCCCCATTCGACGGGCGAAAATCCTACGAGCAGTACTTC. Translation gives CASSRSPFDGRKSYEQYF.